This T cell receptor beta chain was recorded in a study of blood T cell repertoires in COVID-19 (dated by TCRdb to about 2020). About the full investigation: Samples from collaborators originated in the United States, Italy and Spain and spanned both the acute and convalescent phases of COVID-19. Subjects who had been exposed to COVID-19, were actively infected with it, or had recovered from it provided the deeply sampled blood TCRbeta repertoires that made up the dataset. The material from the prospective study consisted of cDNA or gDNA derived from T cells, B-cell-depleted T cells, or PBMCs. Where available, HLA class I and class II types were obtained from metadata supplied by the sample provider rather than from assay-based typing. The repertoires were made available in a free public database intended to serve as a resource for research on the immune response to SARS-CoV-2. The samples were drawn from two sources: the first 160 participants of the ongoing ImmuneRACE study, and approximately 1,300 subjects contributed by 6 global collaborators. The sample metadata nearly always contained a de-identified subject ID, COVID-19 status, age in years and sex.

Of note for this clone: Its antigen remains unidentified. No base qualities exist here, and no much larger clone lies one base off it.

Results the study describes overall, beyond this receptor: The quantity of clinical and demographic metadata differed by source and by participant and was supplied without curation.

The immunoSEQ Assay, a bias-controlled multiplex PCR, was used to amplify TCRbeta CDR3 regions from genomic DNA. The study's own analysis went as follows. Within the assay, amplification of reference gene primers was used to estimate how many nucleated cells each sample contained. To quantify the absolute abundance of each unique TCRbeta CDR3 rearrangement, sequence reads were collapsed and filtered. Productive Simpson clonality was computed per sample as the square root of Simpson's diversity index over productive rearrangements. Imported from immuneACCESS, the table was reduced by TCRdb to in-frame sequences with V and J called. These copies leave out some clones; in studies compared against another copy, an unresolved V gene accounts for under half, and the cause of the remainder is not known. From that table come the V and J calls and clone size; the DNA was used to work out D and trimming. For this sample the table gives 250,000 to 300,000 clones, of which approximately 85% were detected only once. Around 2% of the sample is taken by the ten largest.

Enrolling through a virtual design, the prospective study's participants ranged in age from roughly 18 to 95 years and lived across about two dozen United States geographic areas. To assign participants to cohorts, the prospective study relied on clinical history that participants themselves reported in a screening survey and a study questionnaire. Recovered participants in ImmuneRACE Cohort 3 were defined by two consecutive negative NP/OP PCR tests, clearance by a healthcare professional, or resolution of symptoms. In the prospective study, mobile phlebotomists collected whole blood, serum and a nasopharyngeal or oropharyngeal swab from each participant. Over a roughly two-month period, participants in the prospective study had the option of providing additional blood draws and questionnaires. Blood samples from the prospective study were shipped frozen or at room temperature prior to DNA extraction.

The CDR3 starts with the cysteine, ends with the phenylalanine, and has 12 residues. Just the 36-base CDR3 DNA is kept, in frame starting at base 1. The junction carries 11 bases between V and J, which are trimmed by 7 bases and 7 bases respectively. In the germline V gene, CDR1 corresponds to ENHRY and CDR2 to SYGVKD. The source is a woman between 50 and 59 years old who had recovered from COVID-19. The sequence links TRBV10-3 to TRBJ2-1; TRBD1 could be the D gene, as 7 bases match. Sequencing was done on a sample of PBMCs or T cells enriched from blood (not recorded which). The DNA sequence follows: TGTGCCATCAACGCAGGGGGGAATGAGCAGTTCTTC. Translated, it reads CAINAGGNEQFF.